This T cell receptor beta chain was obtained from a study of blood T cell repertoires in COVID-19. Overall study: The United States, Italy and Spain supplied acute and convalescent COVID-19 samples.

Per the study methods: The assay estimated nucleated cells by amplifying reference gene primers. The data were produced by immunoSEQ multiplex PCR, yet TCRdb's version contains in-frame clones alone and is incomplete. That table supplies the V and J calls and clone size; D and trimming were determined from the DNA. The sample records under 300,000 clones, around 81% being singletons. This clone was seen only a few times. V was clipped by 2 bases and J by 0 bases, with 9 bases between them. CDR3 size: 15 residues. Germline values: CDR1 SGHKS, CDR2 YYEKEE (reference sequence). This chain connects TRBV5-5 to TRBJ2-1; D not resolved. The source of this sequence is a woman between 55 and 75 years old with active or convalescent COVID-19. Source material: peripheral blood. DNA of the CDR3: TGTGCCAGCAGCTTCGGAGCAAGCTCCTACAATGAGCAGTTCTTC. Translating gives CASSFGASSYNEQFF. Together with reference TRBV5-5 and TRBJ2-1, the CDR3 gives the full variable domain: DAGVTQSPTHLIKTRGQQVTLRCSPISGHKSVSWYQQVLGQGPQFIFQYYEKEERGRGNFPDRFSARQFPNYSSELNVNALLLGDSALYLCASSFGASSYNEQFFGPGTRLTVL.